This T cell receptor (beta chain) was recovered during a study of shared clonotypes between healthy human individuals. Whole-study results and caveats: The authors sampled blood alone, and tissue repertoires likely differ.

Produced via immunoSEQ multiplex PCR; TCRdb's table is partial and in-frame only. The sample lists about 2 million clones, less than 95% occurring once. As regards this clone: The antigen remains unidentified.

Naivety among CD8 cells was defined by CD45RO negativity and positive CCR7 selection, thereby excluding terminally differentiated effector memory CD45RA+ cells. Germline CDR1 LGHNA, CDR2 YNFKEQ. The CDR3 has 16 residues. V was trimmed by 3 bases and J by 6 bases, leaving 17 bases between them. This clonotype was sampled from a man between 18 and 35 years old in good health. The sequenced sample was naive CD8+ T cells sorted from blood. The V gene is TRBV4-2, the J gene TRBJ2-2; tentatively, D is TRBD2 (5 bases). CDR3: CASSQIRTDFSGELFF. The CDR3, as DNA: TGTGCCAGCAGCCAGATTCGGACTGACTTTTCCGGGGAGCTGTTTTTT.